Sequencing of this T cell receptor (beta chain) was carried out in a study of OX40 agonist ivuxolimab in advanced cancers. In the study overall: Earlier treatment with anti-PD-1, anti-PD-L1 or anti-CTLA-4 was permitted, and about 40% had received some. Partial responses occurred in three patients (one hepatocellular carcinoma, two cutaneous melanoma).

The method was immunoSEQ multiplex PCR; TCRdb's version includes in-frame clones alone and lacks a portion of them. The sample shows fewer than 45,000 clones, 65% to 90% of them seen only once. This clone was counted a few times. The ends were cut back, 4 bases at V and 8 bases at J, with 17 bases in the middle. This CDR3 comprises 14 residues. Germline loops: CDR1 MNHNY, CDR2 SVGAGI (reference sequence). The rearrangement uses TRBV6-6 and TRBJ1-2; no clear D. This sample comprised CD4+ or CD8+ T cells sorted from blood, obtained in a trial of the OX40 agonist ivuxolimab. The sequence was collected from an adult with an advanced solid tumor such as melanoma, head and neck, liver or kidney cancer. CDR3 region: CASSFSLNRRGYTF. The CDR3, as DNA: TGTGCCAGCAGTTTCAGCCTTAATCGCCGGGGCTACACCTTC.